Listed below are T cell receptor beta chains from one sample, sequenced in a study of blood T cell repertoires in COVID-19. Profiled with immunoSEQ multiplex PCR; TCRdb holds only in-frame clones, not every one. The sample carries 200,000 or so clones, roughly 80% recorded once. Material: peripheral blood. The receptor source for this set is a woman in her sixties or seventies who had recovered from COVID-19. Each CDR3 is given with its conserved first and last residue. A D gene is named only where the DNA matches it firmly. Clone size, where shown, is once, few, many, or a class for clones that have expanded.

clone_size d_call j_call v_call cdr3_aa cdr3_nt
- TRBD1 TRBJ2-3 TRBV5-8 CASSGRGQGTDTQYF TGTGCCAGCAGCGGAAGAGGACAGGGGACAGATACGCAGTATTTT
- - TRBJ1-1 TRBV11-1 CASSGQLNTEAFF TGTGCCAGCAGCGGACAGTTGAACACTGAAGCTTTCTTT
- - TRBJ1-6 TRBV6-1 CASSERGDGDSPLHF TGTGCCAGCAGTGAACGGGGGGACGGCGATTCACCCCTCCACTTT
- - TRBJ1-2 TRBV3-1/TRBV3-2 CASSQASGFTNYGYTF TGTGCCAGCAGCCAAGCGTCGGGATTCACCAACTATGGCTACACCTTC
- TRBD2 TRBJ2-1 TRBV6-5 CASNIAGGHEQFF TGTGCCAGCAATATAGCGGGGGGGCATGAGCAGTTCTTC
- TRBD1 TRBJ2-5 TRBV3-1/TRBV3-2 CASSQSGQVPETQYF TGTGCCAGCAGCCAATCAGGACAGGTGCCAGAGACCCAGTACTTC
- - TRBJ1-1 TRBV9 CASSPGGTPATEAFF TGTGCCAGCAGCCCCGGCGGGACCCCCGCCACTGAAGCTTTCTTT
few TRBD2 TRBJ2-7 TRBV5-6 CASSYAGGSYEQYF TGTGCCAGCAGCTACGCGGGGGGCTCCTACGAGCAGTACTTC
- TRBD1 TRBJ1-1 TRBV6-1 CASSEYRGHSTEAFF TGTGCCAGCAGTGAATACAGGGGGCACAGCACTGAAGCTTTCTTT
- - TRBJ1-2 TRBV5-8 CASSLDRANYGYTF TGTGCCAGCAGCTTGGACAGAGCTAACTATGGCTACACCTTC
- TRBD1 TRBJ1-5 TRBV7-8 CASSLVGGAQQPQHF TGTGCCAGCAGCTTAGTAGGGGGCGCGCAACAGCCCCAGCATTTT
few - TRBJ1-6 TRBV2 CASSPDGPGYSPLHF TGTGCCAGCAGCCCGGACGGGCCAGGGTATTCACCCCTCCACTTT
- TRBD1 TRBJ2-7 TRBV4-1 CASSHPGQGRREQYF TGCGCCAGCAGCCATCCGGGACAGGGGCGTCGAGAGCAGTACTTC
- TRBD2 TRBJ2-2 TRBV9 CASSTTSGINTGELFF TGTGCCAGCAGCACCACTAGCGGGATAAACACCGGGGAGCTGTTTTTT
- TRBD2 TRBJ2-2 TRBV5-1 CASSQGLAGGIGELFF TGCGCCAGCAGCCAAGGACTAGCGGGGGGCATCGGGGAGCTGTTTTTT
few TRBD2 TRBJ2-1 TRBV29-1 CSVMGELGLVFGDEQFF TGCAGCGTTATGGGAGAATTGGGACTAGTTTTTGGAGATGAGCAGTTCTTC
- TRBD1 TRBJ2-7 TRBV2 CASMIQGAYEQYF TGTGCCAGCATGATACAGGGGGCCTACGAGCAGTACTTC
- - TRBJ2-7 TRBV6-5 CASSYSPGSAEQYF TGTGCCAGCAGTTACTCACCAGGGTCGGCCGAGCAGTACTTC
- - TRBJ2-3 TRBV10-3 CAISGQRDTQYF TGTGCCATCAGTGGCCAGCGGGATACGCAGTATTTT
- - TRBJ2-3 TRBV6-6 CASKPMSTDTQYF TGTGCCAGTAAACCTATGAGCACAGATACGCAGTATTTT
- - TRBJ2-7 TRBV12-3/TRBV12-4 CASSLGQYEQYF TGTGCCAGCAGTTTAGGGCAGTACGAGCAGTACTTC
- - TRBJ2-3 TRBV12-3/TRBV12-4 CASSLQGTDTQYF TGTGCCAGCAGTTTACAGGGAACAGATACGCAGTATTTT
- TRBD1 TRBJ1-1 TRBV19 CASRGQGEGTEAFF TGTGCCAGTAGGGGACAGGGTGAGGGCACTGAAGCTTTCTTT
- - TRBJ1-5 TRBV19 CASSAGRRRNQPQHF TGTGCCAGTAGTGCGGGGAGGCGACGCAATCAGCCCCAGCATTTT
- - TRBJ2-5 TRBV20-1 CSASPQETQYF TGCAGTGCTTCCCCACAAGAGACCCAGTACTTC
- - TRBJ2-7 TRBV7-2 CASSLWLEASEQYF TGTGCCAGCAGCTTATGGTTGGAGGCCTCCGAGCAGTACTTC
- TRBD1 TRBJ1-2 TRBV25-1 CASSDHETGPLFYGYTF TGTGCCAGCAGTGATCATGAGACAGGGCCTCTCTTCTATGGCTACACCTTC
few - TRBJ2-5 TRBV5-6 CASSLSGVETQYF TGTGCCAGCAGCTTGTCAGGGGTGGAGACCCAGTACTTC
- - TRBJ1-1 TRBV14 CASSQDAVRTEAFF TGTGCCAGCAGCCAAGATGCAGTCCGCACTGAAGCTTTCTTT
- - TRBJ1-2 TRBV13 CASSLEWSPGQTNYGYTF TGTGCCAGCAGCTTAGAATGGTCTCCGGGACAAACTAACTATGGCTACACCTTC
- - TRBJ1-3 TRBV6-6 CASRLSDLRQNTIYF TGTGCCAGCCGATTGTCGGACTTAAGACAAAACACCATATATTTT
- TRBD1 TRBJ1-1 TRBV11-1 CASSLENRGWTEAFF TGTGCCAGCAGCTTAGAGAACAGGGGGTGGACTGAAGCTTTCTTT
- - TRBJ1-2 TRBV2 CASSETGVGNYGYTF TGTGCCAGCAGTGAAACGGGGGTAGGCAACTATGGCTACACCTTC
- TRBD1 TRBJ1-2 TRBV11-2 CASLPWPDRSNYTF TGTGCCAGCTTGCCCTGGCCGGACAGGTCAAACTACACCTTC
- TRBD2 TRBJ2-1 TRBV29-1 CSVGLAGGLNEQFF TGCAGCGTCGGACTAGCGGGGGGGCTAAATGAGCAGTTCTTC
- - TRBJ1-2 TRBV29-1 CSVEDRWEYGYTF TGCAGCGTTGAAGATCGTTGGGAGTATGGCTACACCTTC
few - TRBJ1-1 TRBV6-2/TRBV6-3 CASSYSARVVEAFF TGTGCCAGCAGTTACTCGGCCAGGGTGGTTGAAGCTTTCTTT
- - TRBJ2-6 TRBV7-9 CASPSGGANVLTF TGTGCCAGCCCCAGCGGTGGGGCCAACGTCCTGACTTTC
once - TRBJ2-7 TRBV7-8 CASSSPFLSYEQYF TGTGCCAGCAGCTCTCCTTTCCTTTCCTACGAGCAGTACTTC
- - TRBJ1-5 TRBV5-6 CASSFRGSNQPQHF TGTGCCAGCAGCTTCAGGGGCAGCAATCAGCCCCAGCATTTT
- TRBD2 TRBJ2-5 TRBV3-1/TRBV3-2 CASSPKIFPSGGDQETQYF TGTGCCAGCAGCCCGAAGATTTTTCCTAGCGGGGGGGACCAAGAGACCCAGTACTTC
- TRBD1 TRBJ2-3 TRBV5-1 CASNLEGQGGTDTQYF TGCGCCAGCAACCTTGAGGGACAGGGGGGCACAGATACGCAGTATTTT
once - TRBJ1-2 TRBV6-2/TRBV6-3 CASSPHRTNYGYTF TGTGCCAGCAGTCCCCACAGGACTAACTATGGCTACACCTTC
- TRBD2 TRBJ2-7 TRBV5-4 CASSPTSGLSYEQYF TGTGCCAGCAGCCCGACTAGCGGACTTTCCTACGAGCAGTACTTC
- TRBD1 TRBJ1-2 TRBV15 CATSRESLRDRGPEGEGYTF TGTGCCACCAGCAGAGAATCACTCCGGGACAGGGGGCCAGAGGGGGAGGGCTACACCTTC
once - TRBJ1-5 TRBV5-5 CASSLEGVSNQPQHF TGTGCCAGCAGCTTGGAGGGGGTAAGCAATCAGCCCCAGCATTTT
- TRBD1 TRBJ2-1 TRBV6-5 CASTRQGGSNEQFF TGTGCCAGCACCCGACAGGGTGGGTCCAATGAGCAGTTCTTC
- - TRBJ2-5 TRBV2 CASSENEIRETQYF TGTGCCAGCAGTGAAAATGAAATCAGAGAGACCCAGTACTTC
- TRBD2 TRBJ2-1 TRBV7-2 CASSLGVGLDNEQFF TGTGCCAGCAGCTTAGGTGTCGGACTAGACAATGAGCAGTTCTTC
few TRBD1 TRBJ2-1 TRBV3-1/TRBV3-2 CASSKGPGGIYEQFF TGTGCCAGCAGTAAAGGCCCAGGGGGCATCTATGAGCAGTTCTTC
- TRBD2 TRBJ2-5 TRBV6-2/TRBV6-3 CASSYWRGGQETQYF TGTGCCAGCAGTTACTGGCGGGGGGGCCAAGAGACCCAGTACTTC
- - TRBJ1-6 TRBV25-1 CASSDPRSGSYNSPLHF TGTGCCAGCAGTGACCCAAGGTCAGGCTCCTATAATTCACCCCTCCACTTT